These 5 T cell receptor beta chains originate from one sample sequenced in a study of prognosis after radiotherapy for stage I lung cancer. TCR beta CDR3 amplification from genomic DNA was performed by two-round multiplex PCR. Primers were specific to each TRBV and TRBJ gene in first-round PCR. TCRdb ran MiXCR on the multiplex PCR reads and lists one entry per CDR3 protein. The data contain some 60,000 distinct CDR3 sequences, around 27% of them singletons. The sample consisted of PBMCs, taken before or after stereotactic body radiation therapy (not recorded which). The receptors originated from a donor at least 50 years old with non-small cell lung cancer.

This clonotype was detected ten times or more. The chain has TRBV18 and TRBJ2-2; the D gene is possibly TRBD2 (5 bases). The CDR3 extends over 13 amino acids. The V gene lost 3 bases and the J gene lost 9 bases, with 11 bases spanning the gap. Germline V CDR1 and CDR2: KGHSH, LQKENI. CDR3 sequence: CASSPNRGRELFF. The CDR3 bases are TGTGCCAGCTCACCCAACCGGGGTAGGGAGCTGTTTTTT.

The table lists this clonotype with many counts. V is TRBV7-3 and J is TRBJ1-3; a possible D gene is TRBD1 (5 bases). Germline values: CDR1 SGHTA, CDR2 FQGTGA. The CDR3 consists of 14 residues. The V and J ends lost 7 bases and 5 bases respectively, with 15 bases between them. CDR3 region: CASNYPLGRNTIYF. In nucleotides, the CDR3 is TGTGCCAGCAACTATCCGCTGGGGCGAAACACCATATATTTT.

A word on this clonotype: It differs at one base from a far larger clone, so likely a read error. The genes are TRBV6-1 and TRBJ1-6, with 9 positions matching TRBD1. The CDR3 is 14 amino acids. Looked up from germline, CDR1 is MNHNS and CDR2 is SASEGT. The CDR3 protein is CASSPRDRVSHLHF. In DNA form, the CDR3 reads TGTGCCAGCAGTCCACGGGACAGGGTTTCACACCTCCACTTT.

This clonotype was counted ten times or more. This chain links TRBV6-5 with TRBJ2-2; TRBD1 matches at 9 bases. The CDR3 totals 17 residues. Germline values: CDR1 MNHEY, CDR2 SVGAGI. The trim removed 2 bases at V and 6 bases at J, leaving 10 bases unmatched. CDR3 sequence reads: CASSYTTGGAEPGELFF. The CDR3 region has the DNA TGTGCCAGCAGTTACACCACAGGGGGCGCGGAGCCCGGGGAGCTGTTTTTT.

On this clonotype itself: A read error may explain this, as a much larger clone is one base away. The chain employs TRBV2 and TRBJ2-2, with D possibly matching TRBD1 (6 bases). There are 16 residues in the CDR3. Germline CDR1 and CDR2: SNHLY and FYNNEI. The CDR3 bases are TGTGCCAGCAGTGAAATCCCCGGGACAAACAACGGGGAGCTGTTTTTT. Its protein product is CASSEIPGTNNGELFF.